Listed here are 26 T cell receptor beta chains from one sample, sequenced in a study of response to subunit inactivated influenza vaccine. TCRdb redid the calling of the RT-PCR reads with MiXCR, one entry per CDR3 protein. The sample yields around 580,000 distinct CDR3 sequences, about 15% seen once. Sequencing was performed on PBMCs from blood, taken about 11 days after vaccination. The receptors were gathered from a man in his fifties who received an inactivated influenza vaccine.

The V and J genes are TRBV29-1 and TRBJ2-2, with TRBD2 identical over 9 bases. CDR3 size: 16 residues. CDR1 is SQVTM and CDR2 is ANQGSEA in the germline V gene. Trimming removed 0 bases from V and 3 bases from J; junction bases left unmatched: 5. The CDR3 nucleotides are TGCAGCGTTGAAGATCGAGCTAGCGGGGACACCGGGGAGCTGTTTTTT. Protein: CSVEDRASGDTGELFF.

In this sample, this clonotype turned up many times. This chain joins TRBV7-2 and TRBJ2-3; D call uncertain. The CDR3 extends over 16 amino acids. From germline, CDR1 is SGHTA and CDR2 FQGNSA. The germline V and J ends were trimmed by 3 bases and 2 bases, with 15 bases remaining between them. CDR3 sequence: CASSFANLLFTDTQYF. In DNA form, the CDR3 reads TGTGCCAGCAGCTTCGCAAACCTCCTATTCACAGATACGCAGTATTTT. Variable domain in full (rest from reference TRBV7-2 and TRBJ2-3): GAGVSQSPSNKVTEKGKDVELRCDPISGHTALYWYRQSLGQGLEFLIYFQGNSAPDKSGLPSDRFSAERTGGSVSTLTIQRTQQEDSAVYLCASSFANLLFTDTQYFGPGTRLTVL.

The chain has TRBV7-8 and TRBJ1-4; TRBD1 aligns across 7 bases. CDR1 SGHVS and CDR2 FQNEAQ come from the germline V gene. This CDR3 is built from 14 residues. Trimming took 5 bases from V and 6 from J; bases not matched to a gene: 6. CDR3 in amino acids: CASSVDRADEKLFF. The CDR3 nucleotides are TGTGCCAGCAGCGTCGACAGGGCGGATGAAAAACTGTTTTTT.

The sample holds many counts of this clonotype. This sequence joins TRBV18 and TRBJ2-3; TRBD2 aligns across 8 bases. The CDR3 is made up of 14 amino acids. Germline V lookup: CDR1 KGHSH, CDR2 LQKENI. V lost 3 bases to trimming and J lost 6 bases; unmatched junction nucleotides: 5. This CDR3 is CASSPNGRADTQYF. DNA for the CDR3: TGTGCCAGCTCACCGAACGGGAGGGCTGATACGCAGTATTTT.

This clonotype was observed a few times. This chain connects TRBV9 to TRBJ2-1; 8 bases map to TRBD2. Germline CDR1 reads SGDLS; CDR2 reads YYNGEE. Trimming took 4 bases from V and 2 from J; bases not matched to a gene: 8. The CDR3 length is 16 residues. The CDR3 nucleotides read TGTGCCAGCAGCCCCCGAGCGGGAGAGACCTACAATGAGCAGTTCTTC. This translates into CASSPRAGETYNEQFF.

This clonotype showed up many times. The rearrangement uses TRBV6-2 or TRBV6-3 and TRBJ2-2; D is possibly TRBD1 (5 bases). V shed 5 bases and J shed 0 bases, with 13 bases lying between them. Per germline, CDR1 MNHEY and CDR2 SVGEGT. The CDR3 has 16 residues. This CDR3 is CASSKRQLSNTGELFF. CDR3 in DNA: TGTGCCAGCAGTAAAAGACAGTTATCGAACACCGGGGAGCTGTTTTTT.

In this sample, this clonotype turned up a few times. The chain links TRBV7-9 to TRBJ1-5; the D is unclear. The V gene lost 3 bases and the J gene lost 5 bases, with 5 bases spanning the gap. Germline values: CDR1 SEHNR, CDR2 FQNEAQ (reference sequence). The CDR3 is made up of 12 amino acids. The CDR3 region is CASSLDYQPQHF. The CDR3 DNA is TGTGCCAGCAGCTTGGATTATCAGCCCCAGCATTTT. Supplemented by reference TRBV7-9 and TRBJ1-5, the full variable domain reads DTGVSQNPRHKITKRGQNVTFRCDPISEHNRLYWYRQTLGQGPEFLTYFQNEAQLEKSRLLSDRFSAERPKGSFSTLEIQRTEQGDSAMYLCASSLDYQPQHFGDGTRLSIL.

This clonotype was counted a few times. The chain has TRBV27 and TRBJ2-7, with 13 bases identical to TRBD2. V trimming: 8 bases; J trimming: 0 bases; junction bases outside the gene matches: 1. This CDR3 has 14 amino acids. The germline CDR1 and CDR2 sequences are MNHEY and SMNVEV (reference sequence). CDR3 DNA sequence: TGTGCCAGCGGGACTAGCGGGATCTCCTACGAGCAGTACTTC. Amino acids: CASGTSGISYEQYF.

The chain couples TRBV5-1 to TRBJ1-5; the match to TRBD1 covers 8 bases. CDR3 size: 16 residues. Germline CDR1 SGHRS, CDR2 YFSETQ. With 0 bases clipped from V and 7 bases from J, the junction kept 9 bases outside the gene matches. The CDR3: CASSLGDPGGGQPQHF. DNA of the CDR3: TGCGCCAGCAGCTTGGGCGATCCAGGGGGCGGACAGCCCCAGCATTTT.

The chain couples TRBV6-2 or TRBV6-3 to TRBJ1-4; D possibly corresponds to TRBD1 (5 bases). CDR1 and CDR2 (germline): MNHEY, SVGEGT. This CDR3 contains 14 residues. Between the trimmed V and J ends, which lost 8 bases and 7 bases, there was a span of 17 bases. CDR3 in DNA: TGTGCCAGCGGCGGGGGAGGCTGGGGTGAAAAACTGTTTTTT. Translation gives CASGGGGWGEKLFF.

This clonotype turned up a few times. This chain joins TRBV7-2 and TRBJ2-3, with a weak D call TRBD1 (6 bases). Germline V lookup: CDR1 SGHTA, CDR2 FQGNSA. The CDR3 has 13 residues. V was shortened by 5 bases and J by 6 bases, with 12 bases between the two germline ends. CDR3 sequence (DNA): TGTGCCAGCAGCATTCGGCAGGGGGATACGCAGTATTTT. Its translation is CASSIRQGDTQYF.

V and J are TRBV29-1 and TRBJ2-1, with 10 bases identical to TRBD2. Germline values: CDR1 SQVTM, CDR2 ANQGSEA. The CDR3 is 14 residues long. The V segment lost 6 bases and the J segment 2 bases; nucleotides outside the gene matches: 4. The CDR3 nucleotides are TGCAGCGTCGGTCTAGCGGGAGCCTACAATGAGCAGTTCTTC. Its translation is CSVGLAGAYNEQFF.

The chain joins TRBV19 to TRBJ2-3, with no clear D. The CDR3 spans 11 residues. V shed 4 bases and J shed 4 bases, with 3 bases lying between them. The germline V gene encodes CDR1 LNHDA and CDR2 SQIVND (reference sequence). The CDR3 sequence is CASSTSDTQYF. The CDR3 DNA sequence: TGTGCCAGTAGTACCTCAGATACGCAGTATTTT.

This clonotype was detected a few times. V usage is TRBV18 and J usage is TRBJ1-1, with 12 nucleotides matching TRBD1. CDR3 length: 15 amino acids. Germline assignment: CDR1 KGHSH and CDR2 LQKENI. J gave up 11 bases and V 4 bases, and 11 bases lay outside the gene matches. The CDR3: CASSLGQGALSWAFF. The CDR3 coding sequence is TGTGCCAGCTCACTGGGACAGGGGGCGCTCAGTTGGGCTTTCTTT.

The rearrangement joins TRBV11-2 to TRBJ2-2; 9 bases agree with TRBD2. The CDR3 consists of 18 residues. Trimming cost V 2 bases and J 1 base; bases outside gene matches: 8. Looked up from germline, CDR1 is SGHAT and CDR2 is FQNNGV. CDR3 loop: CASSLRSLAGRNTGELFF. The CDR3 coding sequence is TGTGCCAGCAGCTTACGATCGCTAGCGGGACGGAACACCGGGGAGCTGTTTTTT.

The chain employs TRBV28 and TRBJ2-5; no definite D call. Germline assignment: CDR1 MDHEN and CDR2 SYDVKM. The CDR3 has 13 amino acids. Trimming cost V 1 base and J 5 bases, with 8 bases left between them. The CDR3 spells CASSLSLRETQYF. DNA for the CDR3: TGTGCCAGCAGTTTATCACTCCGGGAGACCCAGTACTTC.

This chain connects TRBV9 to TRBJ2-5, with TRBD1 identical over 7 bases. The CDR3 contains 16 residues. The V and J ends lost 4 bases and 4 bases, in that order; junction bases with no gene match: 13. The germline V gene has CDR1 SGDLS and CDR2 YYNGEE. CDR3 loop: CASSPRQGTQRETQYF. DNA of the CDR3: TGTGCCAGCAGCCCTCGACAGGGCACCCAAAGAGAGACCCAGTACTTC.

The V gene is TRBV7-8, the J gene TRBJ1-5; TRBD1 might be the D (6 bases). Looked up from germline, CDR1 is SGHVS and CDR2 is FQNEAQ. With 5 bases removed from V and 3 bases from J, the gap between germline ends came to 14 bases. This CDR3 has 15 amino acids. CDR3 residues: CASSAQDRSNQPQHF. In nucleotides, the CDR3 is TGTGCCAGCAGCGCTCAAGACAGGTCCAATCAGCCCCAGCATTTT.

This chain links TRBV14 with TRBJ2-3; D remains unclear. Trimming cost V 0 bases and J 6 bases, with 19 bases left between them. Germline CDR1 reads SGHDN; CDR2 reads FVKESK. This CDR3 has 17 residues. CDR3 residues: CASSQDIRAQRVDTQYF. The CDR3 nucleotides are TGTGCCAGCAGCCAAGATATCCGGGCCCAACGGGTCGATACGCAGTATTTT.

This clonotype appeared a few times. The V call is TRBV19, the J call TRBJ2-2; TRBD1 or TRBD2 may be the D gene (6 bases each). Germline V CDR1 and CDR2: LNHDA, SQIVND (reference sequence). This CDR3 comprises 15 residues. Between the trimmed V and J ends, which lost 0 bases and 3 bases, there was a span of 8 bases. The CDR3 coding sequence is TGTGCCAGTAGTATAGACGGGGGCGACACCGGGGAGCTGTTTTTT. Translated: CASSIDGGDTGELFF.

This clonotype occurred once. The chain recombines TRBV6-2 or TRBV6-3 with TRBJ1-1; 9 positions agree with TRBD1. Germline V gives CDR1 MNHEY, CDR2 SVGEGT. Losses at the gene ends were 6 bases for V and 6 bases for J; bases not matched to a gene: 11. The CDR3 loop spans 15 amino acids. CDR3 nucleotides: TGTGCCAGCAGCCCCTCGGACAGGGGTAAACCTGAAGCTTTCTTT. Protein sequence: CASSPSDRGKPEAFF.

The rearrangement joins TRBV20-1 to TRBJ2-2, with a weak D call TRBD1 (6 bases). The CDR3 contains 14 residues. Germline V gene sequence: CDR1 DFQATT, CDR2 SNEGSKA (reference sequence). Trimming stripped 6 bases from V and 2 bases from J, with 13 bases between. The CDR3 region is CSATDRNNTGELFF. The DNA for the CDR3 is TGCAGTGCCACGGACAGAAACAACACCGGGGAGCTGTTTTTT.

The sample holds a few counts of this clonotype. The chain couples TRBV5-1 to TRBJ2-5; 12 bases align to TRBD2. The CDR3 runs to 16 residues. Germline trimming cut 3 bases from V and 5 bases from J; bases unmatched to any gene: 8. CDR1 is SGHRS, CDR2 YFSETQ, per germline. CDR3: CASSSLAGGTIETQYF. The CDR3, as DNA: TGCGCCAGCAGCTCACTAGCGGGAGGTACCATCGAGACCCAGTACTTC. The variable domain in full, with the rest retrieved from reference TRBV5-1 and TRBJ2-5, is KAGVTQTPRYLIKTRGQQVTLSCSPISGHRSVSWYQQTPGQGLQFLFEYFSETQRNKGNFPGRFSGRQFSNSRSEMNVSTLELGDSALYLCASSSLAGGTIETQYFGPGTRLLVL.

This chain joins TRBV7-2 and TRBJ2-1; D may correspond to TRBD1 or TRBD2 (6 bases each). Trimming stripped 1 base from V and 9 bases from J, with 19 bases between. CDR1 and CDR2 (germline): SGHTA, FQGNSA. The CDR3 runs to 16 residues. The CDR3 bases are TGTGCCAGCAGCTTAGGGGGGGCGGGGACTTACGGTGAGCAGTTCTTC. Translating it yields CASSLGGAGTYGEQFF.

This clonotype was picked up many times. The chain uses TRBV7-2 and TRBJ2-2, with 7 bases aligning to TRBD1. The CDR3 totals 16 residues. V was clipped by 5 bases and J by 0 bases; unmatched bases: 6. CDR1 and CDR2 (germline): SGHTA, FQGNSA. CDR3 sequence: CASSLGQAPNTGELFF. For the CDR3, the DNA is TGTGCCAGCAGCCTCGGACAGGCCCCGAACACCGGGGAGCTGTTTTTT.

In this sample, this clonotype turned up a few times. The V call is TRBV6-1, the J call TRBJ2-7; 10 bases match TRBD2. Germline CDR1 and CDR2: MNHNS and SASEGT. The CDR3 runs 14 residues. J was trimmed by 6 bases and V by 4 bases; bases with no gene match: 6. For the CDR3, the DNA is TGTGCCAGCAGTGTAGGTAGCGGGAGGACCGAGCAGTACTTC. This sequence encodes CASSVGSGRTEQYF.